Reported below is one T cell receptor (beta chain). Assay: immunoSEQ multiplex PCR; the TCRdb copy retains only in-frame clones and omits some. The profile shows 65,000 to 95,000 clones, about 88% of them singletons. CDR1 is MRHNA and CDR2 is SNTAGT in the germline V gene. This CDR3 region has 14 residues. V gave up 1 base and J gave up 7 bases; unmatched junction bases: 1. The entry originates in a study of control samples from healthy donors and cancer patients. The origin of this receptor is a man in his fifties or sixties in good health. This chain joins TRBV6-4 and TRBJ1-2; 12 bases line up with TRBD1. What was sequenced was blood. CDR3 nucleotides: TGTGCCAGCAGTGACTGGGACAGGGGGCTTGGCTACACCTTC. This gives the protein CASSDWDRGLGYTF.